These 28 T cell receptor beta chains were sequenced from one sample in a study of post-analysis software for immune sequencing data. Study conclusions and caveats: Controls had lower frequencies than patients of four or five TRBV segments, which included TRBV5-6, TRBV5-1 and TRBV20-1.

Researchers reported that TCR beta cDNA libraries carried unique molecular identifiers. TCRdb re-called the PCR reads through MiXCR, storing one row per CDR3 protein. Of around 440,000 distinct CDR3 sequences detected, roughly 45% appear once; the ten largest clones hold about 12%. Their antigen targets remain unknown. Input material: blood. The receptor set was obtained from a girl aged 5 to 17 with multiple sclerosis.

The gene calls are TRBV20-1 and TRBJ2-3; weak D call: TRBD2 (6 bases). Germline V gives CDR1 DFQATT, CDR2 SNEGSKA (reference sequence). Trimming removed 6 bases from V and 2 bases from J, with 24 bases in between. There are 17 residues in the CDR3. The CDR3 sequence: CSARGNREKWDTDTQYF. The DNA of the CDR3 is TGCAGTGCCCGCGGGAACCGGGAGAAATGGGACACAGATACGCAGTATTTT.

This clonotype has just a few counts. The V gene is TRBV29-1, the J gene TRBJ1-2; D is unresolved. The ends were cut back, 2 bases at V and 5 bases at J, with 12 bases in the middle. This CDR3 has 13 amino acids. CDR1 is SQVTM and CDR2 is ANQGSEA in the germline V gene. CDR3 region: CSVEKSTRYGYTF. CDR3 coding DNA: TGCAGCGTTGAAAAGTCTACAAGATATGGCTACACCTTC.

Only a few counts were recorded for this clonotype. V is TRBV12-3 or TRBV12-4 and J is TRBJ2-5, with D perhaps TRBD2 (6 bases). Trimming pared 6 bases from V and 2 bases from J, leaving 10 bases between. The CDR3 covers 13 residues. Here the CDR3 DNA reads TGTGCCAGCAGGGGGCGGGAACAAGAGACCCAGTACTTC. It is translated as CASRGREQETQYF.

This chain uses TRBV6-2 or TRBV6-3 with TRBJ1-6, with D tentatively TRBD1 (6 bases). In germline, CDR1 is MNHEY, CDR2 SVGEGT. CDR3 size: 17 residues. V lost 4 bases, J lost 15 bases, and 28 bases lay in between. The CDR3 nucleotides are TGTGCCAGCAGTTCCCCTTTGATGCGGGGGCAAAGGGAGCTCCTCCACTTT. This translates into CASSSPLMRGQRELLHF.

This chain uses TRBV7-2 with TRBJ2-3; perhaps TRBD1 as D (6 bases). Germline V gives CDR1 SGHTA, CDR2 FQGNSA. Trimming removed 1 base at V and 9 bases at J, with 8 bases between. The CDR3 consists of 12 residues. CDR3 DNA: TGTGCCAGCAGCTTAGGGACAGCCACGCAGTATTTT. It codes for CASSLGTATQYF.

This chain links TRBV21-1 with TRBJ2-3; the DNA was not compared with TRBD1, the D call given in the table. TRBV21-1 is labeled a pseudogene. CDR3 length: 14 residues. CDR3 sequence: CASGLRDSTDTQYF. The CDR3 DNA reads as TGTGCCAGCGGCCTCCGGGACAGCACAGATACGCAGTATTTT.

J is TRBJ1-1 and V is TRBV9; D not certain. Germline CDR1 is SGDLS and CDR2 is YYNGEE. Trimming cost V 0 bases and J 8 bases, with 11 bases left between them. The CDR3 consists of 13 residues. CDR3: CASSVASGGEAFF. The CDR3 DNA follows: TGTGCCAGCAGCGTAGCAAGCGGAGGAGAAGCTTTCTTT.

This clonotype has only a few counts. This sequence joins TRBV12-3 or TRBV12-4 and TRBJ2-1, with 9 nucleotides matching TRBD2. V was pared by 6 bases and J by 4 bases, with 7 bases of the junction left unmatched. The CDR3 length is 15 residues. CDR3 amino acids: CASSHMTSGYNEQFF. The CDR3 coding sequence is TGTGCCAGCAGCCACATGACTAGCGGATACAATGAGCAGTTCTTC.

The V call is TRBV15, the J call TRBJ2-5; D might be TRBD2 (5 bases). V was shortened by 3 bases and J by 5 bases, with 13 bases between the two germline ends. The CDR3 runs to 14 residues. The germline gives CDR1 LNHNV, CDR2 YYDKDF (reference sequence). CDR3 nucleotide sequence: TGTGCCACCAGCAGCCGGGCGGACTTCGAGACCCAGTACTTC. Translating gives CATSSRADFETQYF.

V is TRBV9 and J is TRBJ1-5; maybe TRBD1 (6 bases). CDR3 length: 13 residues. V gave up 4 bases and J gave up 3 bases, with 8 bases separating them. Per germline, CDR1 SGDLS and CDR2 YYNGEE. The CDR3 sequence is CASSTGHNQPQHF. The CDR3 coding sequence is TGTGCCAGCAGCACAGGGCACAATCAGCCCCAGCATTTT.

The rearrangement links TRBV24-1 to TRBJ1-5, with 8 bases identical to TRBD1. Germline lookup yields CDR1 KGHDR and CDR2 SFDVKD. Trimming took 5 bases from V and 4 from J; bases not matched to a gene: 6. This CDR3 contains 15 residues. DNA of the CDR3: TGTGCCACCAGTGGGCCGGGACAGGTTAATCAGCCCCAGCATTTT. This gives the protein CATSGPGQVNQPQHF.

The chain couples TRBV6-1 to TRBJ2-1; the D gene is possibly TRBD2 (7 bases). The V end was cut by 2 bases, the J end by 7 bases, with 15 bases between. The CDR3 runs to 15 residues. The germline gives CDR1 MNHNS, CDR2 SASEGT. The CDR3 DNA follows: TGTGCCAGCAGTGAAATCGGGGAGGGGGGGAATGAGCAGTTCTTC. As protein: CASSEIGEGGNEQFF.

This clonotype was found many times. The chain combines TRBV28 with TRBJ2-1; 11 nucleotides agree with TRBD2. CDR1 MDHEN and CDR2 SYDVKM come from the germline V gene. This CDR3 spans 20 amino acids. V trimming: 5 bases; J trimming: 0 bases; junction bases outside the gene matches: 15. The CDR3 sequence is CASSPAPTSGSYHSYNEQFF. The CDR3 bases are TGTGCCAGCAGTCCTGCCCCTACTAGCGGGAGTTATCACTCCTACAATGAGCAGTTCTTC.

This rearrangement joins TRBV28 to TRBJ1-2; 7 nucleotides match TRBD1. V was clipped by 7 bases and J by 5 bases; unmatched bases: 13. The CDR3 totals 15 residues. CDR1 and CDR2 from the germline V gene are MDHEN and SYDVKM. CDR3 bases: TGTGCCAGCATGACGACAGGGTCCGGGATATATGGCTACACCTTC. Amino acids: CASMTTGSGIYGYTF.

This chain joins TRBV5-1 and TRBJ2-5; TRBD2 agrees at 11 bases. The CDR3 covers 16 residues. V was pared by 6 bases and J by 5 bases, with 12 bases of the junction left unmatched. Looked up from germline, CDR1 is SGHRS and CDR2 is YFSETQ. This chain's CDR3 is CASKIAGGPIDETQYF. In DNA, the CDR3 is TGCGCCAGCAAGATAGCGGGAGGGCCGATTGACGAGACCCAGTACTTC.

This chain joins TRBV6-2 or TRBV6-3 and TRBJ2-1, with D maybe TRBD1 (6 bases). Germline V gene lookup returns CDR1 MNHEY and CDR2 SVGEGT. V dropped 6 bases and J dropped 1 base, with 10 bases sitting between them. The CDR3 contains 14 residues. The CDR3: CASRRTGSYNEQFF. CDR3 coding DNA: TGTGCCAGCAGGCGAACAGGGTCCTACAATGAGCAGTTCTTC.

This sequence joins TRBV18 and TRBJ1-6, with 8 bases that match TRBD1. From germline, CDR1 is KGHSH and CDR2 LQKENI. The CDR3 loop spans 14 amino acids. V trimming: 4 bases; J trimming: 8 bases; junction bases outside the gene matches: 4. CDR3 DNA: TGTGCCAGCTCACAGGGACAGGAATATTCACCCCTCCACTTT. Protein: CASSQGQEYSPLHF.

V and J are TRBV6-7 and TRBJ1-2; 10 positions agree with TRBD1. TRBV6-7 is an ORF, and what it does is uncertain. V was pared by 7 bases and J by 4 bases, with 9 bases of the junction left unmatched. The CDR3 runs to 15 residues. The CDR3 bases are TGTGCCAGCAACCAACCGGGACAGGGGATCTATGGCTACACCTTC. It specifies CASNQPGQGIYGYTF.

This clonotype came up a few times. The V gene is TRBV24-1, the J gene TRBJ2-1, with TRBD2 identical over 11 bases. Germline V gene sequence: CDR1 KGHDR, CDR2 SFDVKD. With V trimmed by 3 bases and J by 4 bases, 4 bases remained unmatched. The CDR3 extends over 16 amino acids. In nucleotides, the CDR3 is TGTGCCACCAGTGATGCTAGGACTAGCGGGTACAATGAGCAGTTCTTC. Its translation is CATSDARTSGYNEQFF.

The table lists this clonotype with a few counts. This chain uses TRBV20-1 with TRBJ1-2; no clear D. CDR1 is DFQATT, CDR2 SNEGSKA, per germline (reference sequence). CDR3 length: 12 residues. V was clipped by 7 bases and J by 4 bases, with 13 bases between them. CDR3 loop: CSGYSPFYGYTF. The CDR3 DNA reads as TGCAGTGGCTATTCACCCTTCTATGGCTACACCTTC.

The gene calls are TRBV20-1 and TRBJ1-1; D ambiguous. CDR3 length: 12 amino acids. The V end was cut by 4 bases, the J end by 0 bases, with 6 bases between. The germline V gene encodes CDR1 DFQATT and CDR2 SNEGSKA (reference sequence). The DNA of the CDR3 is TGCAGTGCTAAGTATCTGAACACTGAAGCTTTCTTT. It is translated as CSAKYLNTEAFF.

This clonotype is a singleton in its sample. The genes are TRBV29-1 and TRBJ2-1, with D maybe TRBD1 (5 bases). In germline, CDR1 is SQVTM, CDR2 ANQGSEA. The CDR3 covers 13 residues. V was shortened by 3 bases and J by 6 bases, with 12 bases between the two germline ends. Here the CDR3 DNA reads TGCAGCGTTGACGGACACCCATCCAATGAGCAGTTCTTC. Its protein is CSVDGHPSNEQFF.

This clonotype was counted only a few times. The J gene is TRBJ2-1, the V gene TRBV5-1, with no clear D. Deletions cut 2 bases from V and 8 bases from J, with 11 bases between. Germline lookup yields CDR1 SGHRS and CDR2 YFSETQ. The length of the CDR3 is 13 residues. CDR3 sequence: CASSFGSEDEQFF. The CDR3 DNA is TGCGCCAGCAGCTTTGGTAGTGAGGATGAGCAGTTCTTC.

V is TRBV20-1 and J is TRBJ2-3; D gene ambiguous. Germline V gene lookup returns CDR1 DFQATT and CDR2 SNEGSKA (reference sequence). V dropped 0 bases and J dropped 5 bases, with 12 bases sitting between them. This CDR3 is 14 amino acids long. CDR3 nucleotides: TGCAGTGCTAGAGATCCCATCGGGCAAGATACGCAGTATTTT. It encodes CSARDPIGQDTQYF.

Many counts were recorded for this clonotype. J is TRBJ1-1 and V is TRBV2; no clear D. Germline loops: CDR1 SNHLY, CDR2 FYNNEI. The CDR3 is made up of 14 amino acids. The V and J ends lost 0 bases and 11 bases respectively, with 16 bases between them. The DNA of the CDR3 is TGTGCCAGCAGTGAAGCCGGAGGGAGGGTCTGGGCTTTCTTT. Translation gives CASSEAGGRVWAFF.

The chain carries TRBV29-1 and TRBJ2-1; 11 nucleotides line up with TRBD2. The CDR3 runs to 15 residues. Germline loops: CDR1 SQVTM, CDR2 ANQGSEA. With V trimmed by 3 bases and J by 9 bases, 10 bases remained unmatched. The CDR3 coding sequence is TGCAGCGTTGAGGTACTAGCGGGAGTAACTGGTGAGCAGTTCTTC. It codes for CSVEVLAGVTGEQFF.

The chain is built from TRBV6-2 or TRBV6-3 and TRBJ2-1; 10 nucleotides align to TRBD1. Germline values: CDR1 MNHEY, CDR2 SVGEGT. Trimming took 4 bases from V and 0 from J; bases not matched to a gene: 3. This CDR3 contains 16 residues. In nucleotides, the CDR3 is TGTGCCAGCAGTTCCGGGACAGGGGTCTCCTACAATGAGCAGTTCTTC. This sequence encodes CASSSGTGVSYNEQFF.

This chain links TRBV7-2 with TRBJ1-5, with D tentatively TRBD1 (6 bases). The V end was cut by 3 bases, the J end by 7 bases, with 10 bases between. Germline V gene data show CDR1 as SGHTA and CDR2 as FQGNSA. This CDR3 contains 13 residues. The DNA of the CDR3 is TGTGCCAGCAGCTTCGGGGGCACGCAGCCCCAGCATTTT. Translating gives CASSFGGTQPQHF. The variable domain in full, with the rest retrieved from reference TRBV7-2 and TRBJ1-5, is GAGVSQSPSNKVTEKGKDVELRCDPISGHTALYWYRQSLGQGLEFLIYFQGNSAPDKSGLPSDRFSAERTGGSVSTLTIQRTQQEDSAVYLCASSFGGTQPQHFGDGTRLSIL.